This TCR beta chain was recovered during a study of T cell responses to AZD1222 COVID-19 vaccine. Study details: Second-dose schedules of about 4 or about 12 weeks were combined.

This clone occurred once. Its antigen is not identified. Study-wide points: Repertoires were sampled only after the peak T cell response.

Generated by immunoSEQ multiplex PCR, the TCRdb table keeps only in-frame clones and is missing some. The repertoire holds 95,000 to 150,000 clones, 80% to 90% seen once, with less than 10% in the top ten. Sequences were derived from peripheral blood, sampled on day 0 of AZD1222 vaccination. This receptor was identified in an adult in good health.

The CDR3 loop reads CASSLRVGPYEQYF. CDR3 in DNA: TGCGCCAGCAGCTTGAGGGTAGGGCCATACGAGCAGTACTTC. The V gene is TRBV5-1, the J gene TRBJ2-7; D is unclear. V lost 1 base and J 4 bases, leaving 12 bases between the germline ends. This CDR3 is built from 14 residues. Germline V gene lookup returns CDR1 SGHRS and CDR2 YFSETQ.